This record concerns one T cell receptor (beta chain) sequence. The authors ran the immunoSEQ assay, v3.0, at survey level. TCRdb's table, derived via immunoSEQ multiplex PCR, lists solely in-frame clones and lacks some. The sample lists tens of thousands of clones, 70% to 80% occurring once. Germline loops: CDR1 SGHVS, CDR2 FQNEAQ. This CDR3 has 18 residues. Trimming shortened V by 1 base and J by 3 bases, and 16 bases separated the two germline ends. This entry is derived from a study of long-term antiretroviral therapy in people with HIV. The specimen comprised unsorted PBMCs, sampled 4.1 years after starting antiretroviral therapy. The TCR sequence derives from a woman aged 40 to 50 with HIV. V gene TRBV7-8 combines with J gene TRBJ2-6; D remains ambiguous. Here the CDR3 DNA reads TGTGCCAGCAGCTTAGGGGCAGGTGTGGTATTTGGGGCCAACGTCCTGACTTTC. This translates into CASSLGAGVVFGANVLTF.